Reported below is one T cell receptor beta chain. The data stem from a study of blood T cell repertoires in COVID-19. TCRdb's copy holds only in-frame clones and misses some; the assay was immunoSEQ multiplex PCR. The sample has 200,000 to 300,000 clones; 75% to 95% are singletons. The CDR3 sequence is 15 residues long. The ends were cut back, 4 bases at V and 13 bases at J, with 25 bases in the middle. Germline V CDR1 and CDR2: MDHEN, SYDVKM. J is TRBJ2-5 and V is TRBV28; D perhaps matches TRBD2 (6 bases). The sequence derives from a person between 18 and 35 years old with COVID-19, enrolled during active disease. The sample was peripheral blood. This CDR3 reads CASSSHGLPNMVTYF. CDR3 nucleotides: TGTGCCAGCAGTTCGCACGGACTACCGAATATGGTTACGTACTTC.